Each of the 29 T cell receptor beta chains below was sequenced from the same sample in a study of PD-L1 blockade in urothelial cancer. Sequencing was performed with immunoSEQ multiplex PCR; in TCRdb, only in-frame clones are kept and a portion is missing. The sample carries approximately 100,000 clones, about nine tenths recorded once. The sample was PBMCs, taken around atezolizumab (anti-PD-L1) treatment. These receptor sequences come from a woman aged 80 or over with urothelial cancer.

The chain has TRBV6-5 and TRBJ2-4; tentatively, D is TRBD1 (5 bases). CDR3 length equals 15 residues. Germline V gene lookup returns CDR1 MNHEY and CDR2 SVGAGI. V was clipped by 0 bases and J by 1 base, with 7 bases between them. CDR3 sequence reads: CASSYSAGAKNIQYF. CDR3 in DNA: TGTGCCAGCAGTTACTCGGCAGGGGCCAAAAACATTCAGTACTTC.

This rearrangement joins TRBV27 to TRBJ1-5; the D gene is possibly TRBD1 (5 bases). Trimming stripped 2 bases from V and 3 bases from J, with 11 bases between. Germline assignment: CDR1 MNHEY and CDR2 SMNVEV (reference sequence). The CDR3 length is 15 residues. In DNA, the CDR3 is TGTGCCAGCAGTTTAGGGGGGGGGAACAATCAGCCCCAGCATTTT. Its translation: CASSLGGGNNQPQHF.

The CDR3 DNA follows: TGTGCCAGCAGCAAAACTAGCGGGAGGGCCAACAATGAGCAGTTCTTC. It is translated as CASSKTSGRANNEQFF. V and J are TRBV7-6 and TRBJ2-1, with 13 bases matching TRBD2. With V trimmed by 5 bases and J by 5 bases, 6 bases remained unmatched. The germline CDR1 and CDR2 sequences are SGHVS and FNYEAQ. The CDR3 is 16 amino acids.

This clone was seen just once. The rearrangement uses TRBV9 and TRBJ2-3; D gene uncertain. Germline V gives CDR1 SGDLS, CDR2 YYNGEE. CDR3 length: 12 amino acids. Trimming shortened V by 0 bases and J by 5 bases, and 4 bases separated the two germline ends. This CDR3 reads CASSVDKDTQYF. In nucleotides, the CDR3 is TGTGCCAGCAGCGTAGACAAAGATACGCAGTATTTT.

V is TRBV29-1 and J is TRBJ1-1; 10 bases map to TRBD1. V lost 6 bases to trimming and J lost 4 bases; unmatched junction nucleotides: 2. CDR1 SQVTM and CDR2 ANQGSEA come from the germline V gene. The CDR3 contains 12 residues. The CDR3 DNA is TGCAGCGTGCGACAGGGGGCCACTGAAGCTTTCTTT. Translated: CSVRQGATEAFF.

This rearrangement joins TRBV6-1 to TRBJ1-3, with a tentative D call TRBD1 (5 bases). The germline gives CDR1 MNHNS, CDR2 SASEGT. Trimming left V 3 bases short and J 0 bases short, with 12 bases between. The CDR3 spans 16 residues. The CDR3 reads CASSESGGFSGNTIYF. In DNA form, the CDR3 reads TGTGCCAGCAGTGAGAGTGGGGGGTTCTCTGGAAACACCATATATTTT.

The V gene is TRBV5-1, the J gene TRBJ2-7; 7 bases fit TRBD1. CDR3 length equals 13 residues. From germline, CDR1 is SGHRS and CDR2 YFSETQ. V was pared by 0 bases and J by 6 bases, with 3 bases of the junction left unmatched. The CDR3 bases are TGCGCCAGCAGCTTGGGTTGGACAGGCGAGCAGTACTTC. Residues: CASSLGWTGEQYF.

The V gene is TRBV19, the J gene TRBJ1-2; D perhaps matches TRBD1 (6 bases). V was cut by 6 bases and J by 1 base, with 6 bases left in between. CDR1 and CDR2 from the germline V gene are LNHDA and SQIVND (reference sequence). The CDR3 covers 12 residues. The CDR3 region has the DNA TGTGCCAGTAGCAGGGGTAACTATGGCTACACCTTC. Amino acids: CASSRGNYGYTF.

The V gene is TRBV4-1, the J gene TRBJ2-1; TRBD1 agrees at 9 bases. The V gene end was trimmed by 1 base and the J gene end by 0 bases; junction bases not matched to a gene: 1. The CDR3 is made up of 16 amino acids. Germline V gene sequence: CDR1 MGHRA, CDR2 YSYEKL. The CDR3, as DNA: TGCGCCAGCAGCCAAGGGACAGGGGTCTCCTACAATGAGCAGTTCTTC. Protein product: CASSQGTGVSYNEQFF.

This chain links TRBV5-4 with TRBJ2-2, with D possibly TRBD2 on 7 matching bases. V lost 4 bases and J 4 bases, leaving 17 bases between the germline ends. CDR3 length equals 16 residues. Germline CDR1 reads SGHNT; CDR2 reads YYREEE (reference sequence). Written as DNA, the CDR3 is TGTGCCAGCAGCAGAGGGGGGGTAAGAGGCACCGGGGAGCTGTTTTTT. Amino acids: CASSRGGVRGTGELFF.

V is TRBV6-6 and J is TRBJ1-4, with 8 nucleotides matching TRBD1. The V gene end was trimmed by 6 bases and the J gene end by 3 bases; junction bases not matched to a gene: 6. The CDR3 length is 15 residues. The germline CDR1 and CDR2 sequences are MNHNY and SVGAGI (reference sequence). CDR3 sequence reads: CASRDDRGANEKLFF. The CDR3 DNA follows: TGTGCCAGCAGGGATGACAGGGGTGCTAATGAAAAACTGTTTTTT.

The chain couples TRBV9 to TRBJ2-7; 12 bases match TRBD2. This CDR3 has 15 amino acids. Germline V gene lookup returns CDR1 SGDLS and CDR2 YYNGEE. V lost 7 bases and J lost 1; bases outside the gene matches: 6. The CDR3 spells CASSPLAGGSYEQYF. For the CDR3, the DNA is TGTGCCAGCTCCCCCCTAGCGGGAGGGTCCTACGAGCAGTACTTC.

Only a few counts were recorded for this clone. The gene calls are TRBV28 and TRBJ2-7; D remains ambiguous. Germline assignment: CDR1 MDHEN and CDR2 SYDVKM. V dropped 10 bases and J dropped 3 bases, with 7 bases sitting between them. The CDR3 spans 10 residues. Here the CDR3 DNA reads TGTGCCACGGGTCACTACGAGCAGTACTTC. It is translated as CATGHYEQYF. The full variable domain, rest sourced from reference TRBV28 and TRBJ2-7, is DVKVTQSSRYLVKRTGEKVFLECVQDMDHENMFWYRQDPGLGLRLIYFSYDVKMKEKGDIPEGYSVSREKKERFSLILESASTNQTSMYLCATGHYEQYFGPGTRLTVT.

This sequence joins TRBV5-1 and TRBJ1-3; D gene unclear. The CDR3 extends over 14 amino acids. Germline loops: CDR1 SGHRS, CDR2 YFSETQ. The ends were cut back, 4 bases at V and 0 bases at J, with 8 bases in the middle. CDR3: CASSAQSSGNTIYF. CDR3 nucleotide sequence: TGCGCCAGCAGCGCACAGAGCTCTGGAAACACCATATATTTT.

For the CDR3, the DNA is TGTGCCAGCAGCCTGGAAGGGGGCTTTGGTTACAATGAGCAGTTCTTC. It specifies CASSLEGGFGYNEQFF. The chain is built from TRBV7-3 and TRBJ2-1, with TRBD1 matching over 7 bases. The CDR3 is made up of 16 amino acids. V trimming: 5 bases; J trimming: 4 bases; junction bases outside the gene matches: 11. Germline V lookup: CDR1 SGHTA, CDR2 FQGTGA.

The chain joins TRBV5-1 to TRBJ1-2; 9 bases fit TRBD1. The CDR3 loop spans 14 amino acids. The V and J ends lost 4 bases and 2 bases, in that order; junction bases with no gene match: 3. Germline V gives CDR1 SGHRS, CDR2 YFSETQ. The DNA of the CDR3 is TGCGCCAGCAGCCCCGGGACAGGGAACTATGGCTACACCTTC. Protein sequence: CASSPGTGNYGYTF.

V and J are TRBV14 and TRBJ1-3, with 11 nucleotides matching TRBD1. Germline CDR1 reads SGHDN; CDR2 reads FVKESK. Losses at the gene ends were 3 bases for V and 0 bases for J; bases not matched to a gene: 13. This CDR3 comprises 20 residues. CDR3 sequence (DNA): TGTGCCAGCAGCCAGCGCTCCGGGACAGGGGGATTACCCTCTGGAAACACCATATATTTT. Protein: CASSQRSGTGGLPSGNTIYF.

The V and J genes are TRBV6-5 and TRBJ2-7; D unresolved. The germline V and J ends were trimmed by 4 bases and 2 bases, with 12 bases remaining between them. Germline-derived CDR1 and CDR2 are MNHEY and SVGAGI. The CDR3 is 14 amino acids. The CDR3 region has the DNA TGTGCCAGCAGTTCCGCTATCGTCCCCTACGAGCAGTACTTC. Its protein product is CASSSAIVPYEQYF.

This chain uses TRBV5-1 with TRBJ1-5; TRBD1 matches 7 bases. The germline V gene has CDR1 SGHRS and CDR2 YFSETQ. V lost 2 bases to trimming and J lost 3 bases; unmatched junction nucleotides: 5. This CDR3 has 15 residues. CDR3 DNA sequence: TGCGCCAGCAGCTTTTCGGGACAGCACAATCAGCCCCAGCATTTT. As protein: CASSFSGQHNQPQHF. The whole variable domain, remainder taken from reference TRBV5-1 and TRBJ1-5, is KAGVTQTPRYLIKTRGQQVTLSCSPISGHRSVSWYQQTPGQGLQFLFEYFSETQRNKGNFPGRFSGRQFSNSRSEMNVSTLELGDSALYLCASSFSGQHNQPQHFGDGTRLSIL.

The J gene is TRBJ2-3, the V gene TRBV5-1, with D perhaps matching TRBD1 (5 bases). The V gene lost 3 bases and the J gene lost 2 bases, with 16 bases spanning the gap. Germline CDR1 and CDR2: SGHRS and YFSETQ. CDR3 size: 16 residues. Written as DNA, the CDR3 is TGCGCCAGCAGCTCGGCGCGGCAGGGTATCACAGATACGCAGTATTTT. It yields the protein CASSSARQGITDTQYF.

The chain employs TRBV25-1 and TRBJ2-3; 11 nucleotides agree with TRBD2. The CDR3 covers 18 residues. The junction had 13 bases not matched to a gene; V was cut back by 6 bases and J by 2 bases. Germline values: CDR1 MGHDK, CDR2 SYGVNS. The CDR3 DNA sequence: TGTGCCAGCAGGAAAAACGCCGGGACTAGCGGTCCCACAGATACGCAGTATTTT. Protein product: CASRKNAGTSGPTDTQYF.

The genes are TRBV9 and TRBJ2-1, with a possible D match to TRBD2 (6 bases). Trimming left V 2 bases short and J 9 bases short, with 9 bases between. Germline loops: CDR1 SGDLS, CDR2 YYNGEE. This CDR3 region has 12 residues. The CDR3: CASSVYSGEQFF. Written as DNA, the CDR3 is TGTGCCAGCAGCGTCTATAGCGGTGAGCAGTTCTTC.

As regards this clone: Other DNA sequences in this sample translate to the same CDR3. CDR3 region: CASSAGANYGYTF. CDR3 sequence (DNA): TGTGCCAGCAGTGCCGGAGCTAACTATGGCTACACCTTC. V gene TRBV2 combines with J gene TRBJ1-2; D unclear. Trimming pared 4 bases from V and 0 bases from J, leaving 6 bases between. CDR1 SNHLY and CDR2 FYNNEI come from the germline V gene. The CDR3 length is 13 residues.

J is TRBJ1-5 and V is TRBV2; tentatively, D is TRBD1 (6 bases). Trimming cost V 6 bases and J 6 bases, with 21 bases left between them. The CDR3 is 16 residues long. From germline, CDR1 is SNHLY and CDR2 FYNNEI. The CDR3 here is CASSYRRAGGLQPQHF. The CDR3 nucleotides read TGTGCCAGCAGCTACCGCCGGGCCGGGGGGCTTCAGCCCCAGCATTTT.

The chain couples TRBV12-5 to TRBJ2-2, with TRBD2 matching over 14 bases. This CDR3 is 18 amino acids long. Germline-derived CDR1 and CDR2 are LGHNT and FRNRAP. V shed 4 bases and J 0 bases; nucleotides not matched to a gene: 4. In nucleotides, the CDR3 is TGTGCTAGTGGTTCTGGGACTAGCGGGAGATCGAACACCGGGGAGCTGTTTTTT. Residues: CASGSGTSGRSNTGELFF.

The rearrangement joins TRBV7-3 to TRBJ2-6; possible D gene TRBD2, 6 bases. The CDR3 is 16 amino acids. CDR1 is SGHTA and CDR2 is FQGTGA in the germline V gene. The germline V and J ends were trimmed by 1 base and 3 bases, with 10 bases remaining between them. CDR3 nucleotide sequence: TGTGCCAGCAGCTTAATGGGGGGAGGTGGGGCCAACGTCCTGACTTTC. This encodes CASSLMGGGGANVLTF.

The chain has TRBV18 and TRBJ2-1; 8 bases fit TRBD2. Trimming at V came to 3 bases and at J to 5 bases, leaving 12 bases not matched to a gene. In germline, CDR1 is KGHSH, CDR2 LQKENI. CDR3 length equals 17 residues. CDR3 DNA sequence: TGTGCCAGCTCACCTCCCGGGACGGGAGGGATCCACAATGAGCAGTTCTTC. This gives the protein CASSPPGTGGIHNEQFF.

This chain uses TRBV28 with TRBJ1-2; D gene unclear. Trimming took 6 bases from V and 4 from J, leaving 12 bases between them. The CDR3 totals 13 residues. Germline V lookup: CDR1 MDHEN, CDR2 SYDVKM. The CDR3: CASSGGPIYGYTF. The CDR3, as DNA: TGTGCCAGCAGCGGCGGGCCTATCTATGGCTACACCTTC.

V gene TRBV29-1 combines with J gene TRBJ2-1, with 7 nucleotides matching TRBD2. V was clipped by 4 bases and J by 10 bases; unmatched bases: 7. The CDR3 covers 12 residues. Per the germline V gene, CDR1 is SQVTM and CDR2 is ANQGSEA. Written as DNA, the CDR3 is TGCAGCGTTGGATCACATAGCGGGGAGCAGTTCTTC. This codes for CSVGSHSGEQFF.